The clone carrying this TCR beta chain was counted ten times or more. Its antigen is still unknown. The CDR3 contains 15 residues. Losses at the gene ends were 5 bases for V and 8 bases for J; bases not matched to a gene: 10. This specimen comes from a study of blood T cells in healthy people across ages. A J-beta primer mix and a sample-barcoded 5' primer were used in a second PCR of roughly 6 to 11 cycles. TCRdb fed the 5' RACE reads into MiXCR, producing one record per CDR3 protein. Of 1.5 million to 2 million distinct CDR3 sequences listed, around 35% are singletons. Study-level findings and limits: The authors considered diversity estimates from one million T cells to be underestimates.

The chain uses TRBV12-3 or TRBV12-4 and TRBJ1-4, with TRBD1 matching 8 bases. This TCR derives from a woman under 40 in good health. Sequencing input: blood. The CDR3 here is CASSPRTGRDEKLFF. As DNA, the CDR3 is TGTGCCAGCAGTCCTAGGACAGGGAGAGACGAAAAACTGTTTTTT.